This section outlines one T cell receptor beta chain sequence together with its context. This sample is part of a study of blood T cell repertoires in COVID-19. Across the whole study: Acute and convalescent COVID-19 samples came from the United States, Italy and Spain. PBMCs, B-cell-depleted T cells, or T cells provided the cDNA or gDNA that made up the material.

Original analysis: Estimates of nucleated cell counts were drawn from the amplification of reference gene primers. Generated by immunoSEQ multiplex PCR, the TCRdb table keeps only in-frame clones and is missing some. V and J calls and clone size are as listed in that table; D and trimming were resolved from the DNA. Here the sample spans roughly 17,000 clones, 80% to 90% being singletons. Sequencing was done on a sample of peripheral blood. The TCR originated in an elderly man with acute or convalescent COVID-19.

CDR3 DNA: TGTGCCAGCACCCCAAAAACAGGTGACTACGAGCAGTACTTC. It translates to CASTPKTGDYEQYF. This rearrangement joins TRBV7-6 to TRBJ2-7, with a possible D match to TRBD1 (5 bases). This CDR3 is built from 14 residues. CDR1 SGHVS and CDR2 FNYEAQ come from the germline V gene. Trimming took 7 bases from V and 3 from J, leaving 16 bases between them.